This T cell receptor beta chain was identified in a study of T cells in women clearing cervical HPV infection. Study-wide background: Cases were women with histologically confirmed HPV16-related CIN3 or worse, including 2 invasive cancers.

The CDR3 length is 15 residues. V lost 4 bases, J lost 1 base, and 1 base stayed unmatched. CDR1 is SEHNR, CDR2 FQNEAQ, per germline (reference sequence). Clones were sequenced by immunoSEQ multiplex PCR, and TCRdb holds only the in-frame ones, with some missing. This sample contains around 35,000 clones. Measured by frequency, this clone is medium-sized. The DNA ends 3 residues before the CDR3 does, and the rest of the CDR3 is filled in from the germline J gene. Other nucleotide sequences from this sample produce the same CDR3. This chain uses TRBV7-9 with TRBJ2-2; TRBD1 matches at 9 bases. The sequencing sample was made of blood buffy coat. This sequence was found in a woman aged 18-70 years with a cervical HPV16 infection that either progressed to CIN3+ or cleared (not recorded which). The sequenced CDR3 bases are TGTGCCAGCAGCTGGGGACAGGGGAACACCGGGGAG. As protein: CASSWGQGNTGE. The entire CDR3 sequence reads CASSWGQGNTGELFF.